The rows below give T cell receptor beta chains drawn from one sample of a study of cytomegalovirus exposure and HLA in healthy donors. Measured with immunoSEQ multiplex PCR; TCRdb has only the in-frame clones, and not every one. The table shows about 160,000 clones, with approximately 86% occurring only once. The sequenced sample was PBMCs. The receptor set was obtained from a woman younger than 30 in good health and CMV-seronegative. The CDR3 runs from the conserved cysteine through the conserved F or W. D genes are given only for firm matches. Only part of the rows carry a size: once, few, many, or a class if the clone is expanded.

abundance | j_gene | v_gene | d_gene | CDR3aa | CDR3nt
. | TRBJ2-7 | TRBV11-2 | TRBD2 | CASSQTSGHLYEQYF | TGTGCCAGCAGCCAGACTAGCGGGCACCTTTACGAGCAGTACTTC
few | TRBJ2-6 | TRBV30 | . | CACSGESFSGANVLTF | TGTGCCTGTTCCGGAGAGAGTTTCTCTGGGGCCAACGTCCTGACTTTC
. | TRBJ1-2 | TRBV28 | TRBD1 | CASSPRDRDGYTF | TGTGCCAGCAGCCCCCGGGACAGAGACGGCTACACCTTC
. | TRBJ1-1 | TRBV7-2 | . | CALRLNTEAFF | TGTGCTCTTCGTCTAAACACTGAAGCTTTCTTT
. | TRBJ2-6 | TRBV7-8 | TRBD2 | CASSPQLAGGPFGANVLTF | TGTGCCAGCAGCCCCCAACTAGCGGGAGGGCCATTTGGGGCCAACGTCCTGACTTTC
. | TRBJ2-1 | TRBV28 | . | CASSPIGEGGEQFF | TGTGCCAGCAGCCCCATCGGGGAAGGGGGTGAGCAGTTCTTC
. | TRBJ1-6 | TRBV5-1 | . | CASSLTAGRGLSPLHF | TGCGCCAGCAGCTTGACCGCGGGACGGGGCCTTTCACCCCTCCACTTT
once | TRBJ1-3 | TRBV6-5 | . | CASSYSNERGNTIYF | TGTGCCAGCAGTTACTCGAATGAACGGGGAAACACCATATATTTT
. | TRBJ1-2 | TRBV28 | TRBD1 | CASSLATRTGSNYGYTF | TGTGCCAGCAGTTTAGCGACAAGGACAGGGTCTAACTATGGCTACACCTTC
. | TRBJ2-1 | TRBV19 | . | CASSINSNPYNEQFF | TGTGCCAGTAGTATAAATAGCAACCCCTACAATGAGCAGTTCTTC
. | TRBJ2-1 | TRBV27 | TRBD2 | CASSLKASGNEQFF | TGTGCCAGCAGTTTAAAGGCTAGCGGCAATGAGCAGTTCTTC
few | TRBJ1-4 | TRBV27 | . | CASSLVPRGDEKLFF | TGTGCCAGCAGTTTAGTCCCACGGGGTGACGAAAAACTGTTTTTT
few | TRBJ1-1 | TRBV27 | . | CASSPRGTEAFF | TGTGCCAGCAGCCCGAGGGGGACTGAAGCTTTCTTT
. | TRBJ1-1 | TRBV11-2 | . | CASSRTGSEAFF | TGTGCCAGCAGCCGAACAGGGTCTGAAGCTTTCTTT
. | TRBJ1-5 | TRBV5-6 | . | CASSLAGRNQPQHF | TGTGCCAGCAGCTTGGCTGGGAGGAATCAGCCCCAGCATTTT
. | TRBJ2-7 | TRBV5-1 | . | CASSLESEQYF | TGCGCCAGCAGCTTGGAGAGCGAGCAGTACTTC
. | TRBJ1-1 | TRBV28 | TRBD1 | CASSPTPGQGINTEAFF | TGTGCCAGCAGTCCGACACCGGGACAGGGGATCAACACTGAAGCTTTCTTT
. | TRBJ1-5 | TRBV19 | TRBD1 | CASLDRGPPYSNQPQHF | TGTGCCAGTTTGGACAGGGGGCCTCCTTATAGCAATCAGCCCCAGCATTTT
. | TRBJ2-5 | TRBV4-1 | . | CASSQPARDASHSQYF | TGCGCCAGCAGCCAACCTGCGAGAGACGCTAGCCACTCTCAGTACTTC
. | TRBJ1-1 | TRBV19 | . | CASSSPGGFWDTEAFF | TGTGCCAGTAGTAGCCCGGGGGGGTTTTGGGACACTGAAGCTTTCTTT
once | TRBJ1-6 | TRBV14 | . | CASSLNMNSPLHF | TGTGCCAGCAGTCTTAATATGAATTCACCCCTCCACTTT
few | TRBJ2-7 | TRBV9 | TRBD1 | CASSQQGDEQYF | TGTGCCAGCAGCCAACAGGGGGACGAGCAGTACTTC
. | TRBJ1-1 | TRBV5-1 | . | CASSLTANTEAFF | TGCGCCAGCAGCTTGACAGCGAACACTGAAGCTTTCTTT
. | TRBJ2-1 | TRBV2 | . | CARSYANEQFF | TGTGCCCGATCCTATGCGAATGAGCAGTTCTTC
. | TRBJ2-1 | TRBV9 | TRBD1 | CASSVGQGGVNEQFF | TGTGCCAGCAGCGTAGGACAGGGGGGTGTAAATGAGCAGTTCTTC
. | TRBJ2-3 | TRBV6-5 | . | CASSSGQTGTDTQYF | TGTGCCAGCAGTTCAGGACAGACGGGCACAGATACGCAGTATTTT
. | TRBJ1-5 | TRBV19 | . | CASSPPMNQPQHF | TGTGCCAGTAGCCCCCCAATGAATCAGCCCCAGCATTTT
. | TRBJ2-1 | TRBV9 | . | CASSEAPLDSGEQFF | TGTGCCAGCAGCGAGGCCCCCTTGGACAGCGGTGAGCAGTTCTTC
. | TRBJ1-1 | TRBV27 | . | CASRDLGWDTEAFF | TGTGCCAGCAGAGACTTGGGTTGGGACACTGAAGCTTTCTTT
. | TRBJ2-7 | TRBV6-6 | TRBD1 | CASSYGTGNEQYF | TGTGCCAGCAGTTACGGGACAGGGAACGAGCAGTACTTC
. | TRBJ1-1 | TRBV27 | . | CASSLGYGGNEAFF | TGTGCCAGCAGTTTAGGGTACGGGGGGAATGAAGCTTTCTTT
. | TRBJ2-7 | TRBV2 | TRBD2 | CAINASGSYEQYF | TGTGCCATCAATGCTAGCGGGAGCTACGAGCAGTACTTC
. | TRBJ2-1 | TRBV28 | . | CASSRETYNEQFF | TGTGCCAGCAGTCGAGAGACCTACAATGAGCAGTTCTTC
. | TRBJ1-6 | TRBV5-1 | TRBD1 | CASSRGQDRGPTSPLHF | TGCGCCAGCAGCCGCGGACAGGACAGGGGCCCCACTTCACCCCTCCACTTT
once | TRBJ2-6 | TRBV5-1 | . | CASSLDGGAGANVLTF | TGCGCCAGCAGCTTGGATGGAGGGGCTGGGGCCAACGTCCTGACTTTC
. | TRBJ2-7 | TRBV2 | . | CASKEGASYEQYF | TGTGCCAGCAAGGAGGGAGCCTCCTACGAGCAGTACTTC
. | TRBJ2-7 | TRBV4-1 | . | CASSPPRQSYEQYF | TGCGCCAGCAGCCCCCCGAGACAGTCCTACGAGCAGTACTTC
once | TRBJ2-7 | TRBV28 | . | CASSQGSETWQYF | TGTGCCAGCAGCCAAGGGAGTGAGACGTGGCAGTACTTC
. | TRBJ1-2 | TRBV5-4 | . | CASSLGGGRIIGSTF | TGTGCCAGCAGCTTGGGTGGAGGGAGAATAATAGGATCCACCTTC
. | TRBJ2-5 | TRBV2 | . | CASSEASAGETQYF | TGTGCCAGCAGTGAAGCATCGGCGGGGGAGACCCAGTACTTC
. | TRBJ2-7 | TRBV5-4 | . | CASSPSPSGVEQYF | TGTGCCAGCAGCCCTTCCCCTTCAGGGGTCGAGCAGTACTTC
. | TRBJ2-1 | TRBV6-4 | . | CASSAGSTHNEQFF | TGTGCCAGCAGTGCCGGGAGTACCCACAATGAGCAGTTCTTC
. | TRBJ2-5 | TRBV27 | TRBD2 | CASSLGTSGGARETQYF | TGTGCCAGCAGTTTAGGGACTAGCGGGGGGGCTAGAGAGACCCAGTACTTC